These 14 T cell receptor beta chains came from one sample sequenced in a study of radiation and T cells in renal cell carcinoma. Only in-frame clones appear in the TCRdb table, and some are missing; sequencing was by immunoSEQ multiplex PCR. Here the sample spans 120,000 or so clones, 65% to 85% being singletons. Stated time point: blood 2 weeks post-SBRT. Treatment reported: 15 Gy SBRT to primary tumor, nephrectomy 4 weeks later. The specimen comprised blood, sampled from a patient whose treatment included radiotherapy and nephrectomy. Receptors were obtained from a man in his fifties or sixties with renal cell carcinoma.

J is TRBJ2-1 and V is TRBV4-2, with D perhaps matching TRBD2 (5 bases). V lost 0 bases and J 9 bases, leaving 15 bases between the germline ends. The V gene's germline CDR1 is LGHNA and CDR2 YNFKEQ. The CDR3 is made up of 15 amino acids. The DNA of the CDR3 is TGTGCCAGCAGCCAAGAAGTGCTAGCAGTTAGTGAGCAGTTCTTC. This sequence encodes CASSQEVLAVSEQFF.

This rearrangement joins TRBV15 to TRBJ1-2; D not resolved. This CDR3 has 16 amino acids. The V end was cut by 0 bases, the J end by 8 bases, with 19 bases between. Per germline, CDR1 LNHNV and CDR2 YYDKDF (reference sequence). CDR3 amino acids: CATSRDRSGGREGYTF. In DNA form, the CDR3 reads TGTGCCACCAGCAGAGATAGGAGCGGAGGGAGGGAGGGCTACACCTTC.

The chain uses TRBV9 and TRBJ1-6; D unclear. The CDR3 covers 14 residues. V lost 0 bases and J 8 bases, leaving 9 bases between the germline ends. Germline V CDR1 and CDR2: SGDLS, YYNGEE. The CDR3 bases are TGTGCCAGCAGCGTAGCCGGGTTTGATTCACCCCTCCACTTT. It codes for CASSVAGFDSPLHF.

The chain is built from TRBV5-1 and TRBJ1-2; maybe TRBD1 (6 bases). The CDR3 length is 14 residues. V lost 3 bases to trimming and J lost 1 base, with 10 bases between them. CDR1 is SGHRS and CDR2 is YFSETQ in the germline V gene. The CDR3 sequence: CASSWGANNYGYTF. The CDR3 DNA follows: TGCGCCAGCAGCTGGGGGGCGAATAACTATGGCTACACCTTC.

This chain joins TRBV30 and TRBJ2-3, with D maybe TRBD2 (6 bases). The V end was cut by 0 bases, the J end by 6 bases, with 16 bases between. The CDR3 runs to 15 residues. Germline V gives CDR1 GTSNPN, CDR2 SVGIG (reference sequence). This CDR3 is CAWSVGGPGGDTQYF. The CDR3 DNA reads as TGTGCCTGGAGTGTAGGAGGGCCAGGTGGGGATACGCAGTATTTT.

V usage is TRBV7-9 and J usage is TRBJ1-6; D remains ambiguous. V shed 3 bases and J shed 5 bases, with 8 bases lying between them. This CDR3 region has 14 residues. Germline V gene data show CDR1 as SEHNR and CDR2 as FQNEAQ (reference sequence). The chain's CDR3 is CASSFGPDNSPLHF. The CDR3 DNA reads as TGTGCCAGCAGCTTCGGGCCCGATAATTCACCCCTCCACTTT.

The chain couples TRBV28 to TRBJ1-1; D not certain. With 7 bases removed from V and 9 bases from J, the gap between germline ends came to 15 bases. The CDR3 is 12 amino acids. Germline V CDR1 and CDR2: MDHEN, SYDVKM. The CDR3 DNA reads as TGTGCCAGCAACCCAACCCATTCGCAAGCTTTCTTT. Encoded protein: CASNPTHSQAFF.

The chain couples TRBV5-1 to TRBJ1-3, with D uncertain. Trimming stripped 4 bases from V and 0 bases from J, with 14 bases between. The V gene's germline CDR1 is SGHRS and CDR2 YFSETQ. The CDR3 extends over 16 amino acids. The CDR3 sequence: CASSPTFSSSGNTIYF. The CDR3 nucleotides read TGCGCCAGCAGCCCCACTTTTTCAAGCTCTGGAAACACCATATATTTT.

CDR3 residues: CASRGLIGGEQYF. Here the CDR3 DNA reads TGTGCCAGTAGAGGCTTGATAGGGGGCGAGCAGTACTTC. The V gene is TRBV19, the J gene TRBJ2-7; D may be TRBD1 (6 bases). Germline V gives CDR1 LNHDA, CDR2 SQIVND (reference sequence). This CDR3 contains 13 residues. With 6 bases removed from V and 6 bases from J, the gap between germline ends came to 15 bases.

The chain joins TRBV5-1 to TRBJ2-5; D not certain. This CDR3 region has 15 residues. V gave up 1 base and J gave up 1 base, with 11 bases separating them. Germline V gene data show CDR1 as SGHRS and CDR2 as YFSETQ. CDR3 loop: CASSLMGQIQETQYF. Here the CDR3 DNA reads TGCGCCAGCAGCTTGATGGGCCAGATCCAAGAGACCCAGTACTTC.

The sample holds a few counts of this clone. J is TRBJ2-5 and V is TRBV19; TRBD2 aligns across 9 bases. Germline V gene data show CDR1 as LNHDA and CDR2 as SQIVND (reference sequence). V trimming: 1 base; J trimming: 6 bases; junction bases outside the gene matches: 9. The CDR3 spans 16 residues. For the CDR3, the DNA is TGTGCCAGTAGTATAGCGGGTAGCGGGGGACGGAAGACCCAGTACTTC. This gives the protein CASSIAGSGGRKTQYF.

V is TRBV18 and J is TRBJ1-1; no definite D call. Germline CDR1 KGHSH, CDR2 LQKENI. The V end lost 4 bases, the J end lost 3 bases, and 9 bases lay between the germline ends. The CDR3 has 13 residues. CDR3 bases: TGTGCCAGCTCACTTCCAGAGGACACTGAAGCTTTCTTT. Translated, it gives CASSLPEDTEAFF.

With regard to this clone: At one end the junction does not follow the germline gene, possibly because of a read error. The chain uses TRBV11-2 and TRBJ1-1; TRBD1 matches at 7 bases. This CDR3 spans 16 amino acids. Germline CDR1 reads SGHAT; CDR2 reads FQNNGV. CDR3: CASSLDGAGGNSEAFF. The CDR3 nucleotides read TGTGCCAGCAGCTTAGATGGGGCAGGGGGGAACTCTGAAGCTTTCTTT.

The chain joins TRBV29-1 to TRBJ1-1; D remains ambiguous. In germline, CDR1 is SQVTM, CDR2 ANQGSEA. The CDR3 runs to 14 residues. V lost 6 bases and J 1 base, leaving 15 bases between the germline ends. The CDR3 DNA follows: TGCAGCGTCTCTTCTGGACGGTCGAACACTGAAGCTTTCTTT. Its translation: CSVSSGRSNTEAFF.